This T cell receptor beta chain originates from a study of blood T cell repertoires in COVID-19. About the research overall: The samples span acute and convalescent COVID-19 from the United States, Italy and Spain.

This clone has a handful of counts. The data were produced by immunoSEQ multiplex PCR, yet TCRdb's version contains in-frame clones alone and is incomplete. The profile shows 200,000 to 250,000 clones, nearly 90% of them singletons. Material: peripheral blood. This TCR was sampled from a woman aged 18-29 years who had recovered from COVID-19.

CDR3 protein: CASSFSGSRNEQFF. The CDR3 DNA sequence: TGTGCCAGCAGTTTTTCAGGCTCGAGAAATGAGCAGTTCTTC. V usage is TRBV7-3 and J usage is TRBJ2-1, with no clear D. V shed 6 bases and J shed 7 bases, with 16 bases lying between them. The CDR3 extends over 14 amino acids. The V gene's germline CDR1 is SGHTA and CDR2 FQGTGA.